A single T cell receptor (beta chain) is shown here with its context. Its antigen is unidentified. The PCR ran on 60 Vbeta and 13 Jbeta primers. As originally analysed: Around 11 million shared chains were among the roughly 78 million unique TCR beta chains that a later analysis counted. Assay used: immunoSEQ multiplex PCR; TCRdb lists only in-frame clones, some missing. Clone size and V and J calls were adopted from that table, with D and trimming inferred from the DNA. The sample shows 110,000 to 150,000 clones, 73% of them seen only once. This sample is part of a study of cytomegalovirus exposure and HLA in healthy donors. Overall study results and limits: Donors were assumed by presence/absence analyses to have roughly uniform sequencing depth. Both high specificity and high sensitivity reportedly marked the classifier's diagnosis of cytomegalovirus status.

CDR3 length: 15 residues. V was cut by 3 bases and J by 4 bases, with 14 bases left in between. Looked up from germline, CDR1 is MGHRA and CDR2 is YSYEKL. The chain joins TRBV4-1 to TRBJ2-3; the D gene is possibly TRBD2 (6 bases). The sequencing sample was made of PBMCs. This TCR was recovered from a human donor in good health. CDR3 nucleotide sequence: TGCGCCAGCAGCCATTGGAGGGAGTTACCAGATACGCAGTATTTT. Protein sequence: CASSHWRELPDTQYF.